The 8 T cell receptor beta chains below were found in one sample sequenced in a study of chemoradiotherapy in HPV16-positive cancers. Data came from immunoSEQ multiplex PCR; TCRdb stores just in-frame clones and leaves some out. The sample records fewer than 9,500 clones, just over 75% being singletons. Specimen collection occurred from a patient who underwent chemoradiotherapy. All receptors come from a human donor with HPV-associated anogenital cancer.

This clone was recorded once. This chain uses TRBV13 with TRBJ2-1, with TRBD2 matching 9 bases. Trimming cost V 1 base and J 2 bases; bases outside gene matches: 9. Germline lookup yields CDR1 PRHDT and CDR2 FYEKMQ (reference sequence). The CDR3 loop spans 18 amino acids. CDR3 coding DNA: TGTGCCAGCAGCTTAGTCCCCCACGTAGCGGGGGCCTACAATGAGCAGTTCTTC. Translation: CASSLVPHVAGAYNEQFF.

In this sample, this clone turned up a few times. This chain joins TRBV14 and TRBJ1-1; D is undetermined. V lost 3 bases and J lost 3, with 14 bases in between. This CDR3 spans 15 amino acids. Germline V gene lookup returns CDR1 SGHDN and CDR2 FVKESK. CDR3 bases: TGTGCCAGCAGCCACGTCGGAGGGAGGGACACTGAAGCTTTCTTT. Translating gives CASSHVGGRDTEAFF.

The CDR3 loop is CASSSTSSYNEQFF. As DNA, the CDR3 is TGTGCCAGCTCCAGCACCTCCTCCTACAATGAGCAGTTCTTC. The chain couples TRBV11-3 to TRBJ2-1; D not resolved. Germline V gene sequence: CDR1 SGHNT, CDR2 YENEEA. V dropped 8 bases and J dropped 0 bases, with 11 bases sitting between them. CDR3 length: 14 amino acids.

The chain recombines TRBV10-2 with TRBJ2-7; D not resolved. There are 12 residues in the CDR3. Per germline, CDR1 WSHSY and CDR2 SAAADI. V lost 2 bases and J lost 1, with 3 bases in between. The CDR3 nucleotides are TGCGCCAGCAGTGAGGGATCCTACGAGCAGTACTTC. Translation gives CASSEGSYEQYF.

This clone was seen more than once but under ten times. The V gene is TRBV4-2, the J gene TRBJ2-1; D is unresolved. This CDR3 contains 13 residues. V was clipped by 0 bases and J by 6 bases, with 6 bases between them. Germline assignment: CDR1 LGHNA and CDR2 YNFKEQ. The CDR3 nucleotides are TGTGCCAGCAGCCAAGATACTGCCAATGAGCAGTTCTTC. This translates into CASSQDTANEQFF.

The genes are TRBV7-9 and TRBJ1-3, with TRBD1 matching 7 bases. The V gene end was trimmed by 6 bases and the J gene end by 2 bases; junction bases not matched to a gene: 7. Germline CDR1 reads SEHNR; CDR2 reads FQNEAQ (reference sequence). This CDR3 is built from 15 residues. The CDR3 DNA reads TGTGCCAGCAGACCTCTCGACAGGGCTGGAAACACCATATATTTT. Translated, it gives CASRPLDRAGNTIYF.

V gene TRBV7-6 combines with J gene TRBJ2-1; 12 nucleotides match TRBD2. Germline CDR1 SGHVS, CDR2 FNYEAQ. The CDR3 spans 18 residues. V lost 7 bases, J lost 2 bases, and 12 bases stayed unmatched. The CDR3 reads CASTRDLAGGPAYNEQFF. CDR3 in DNA: TGTGCCAGCACCCGAGACCTAGCGGGGGGGCCCGCCTACAATGAGCAGTTCTTC.

A few counts support this clone. The chain combines TRBV6-1 with TRBJ1-2; D remains ambiguous. V lost 0 bases and J lost 6, with 5 bases in between. The CDR3 runs 12 residues. The germline V gene has CDR1 MNHNS and CDR2 SASEGT. CDR3 DNA: TGTGCCAGCAGTGAAGCAGAGAATGGCTACACCTTC. Amino acid sequence: CASSEAENGYTF.